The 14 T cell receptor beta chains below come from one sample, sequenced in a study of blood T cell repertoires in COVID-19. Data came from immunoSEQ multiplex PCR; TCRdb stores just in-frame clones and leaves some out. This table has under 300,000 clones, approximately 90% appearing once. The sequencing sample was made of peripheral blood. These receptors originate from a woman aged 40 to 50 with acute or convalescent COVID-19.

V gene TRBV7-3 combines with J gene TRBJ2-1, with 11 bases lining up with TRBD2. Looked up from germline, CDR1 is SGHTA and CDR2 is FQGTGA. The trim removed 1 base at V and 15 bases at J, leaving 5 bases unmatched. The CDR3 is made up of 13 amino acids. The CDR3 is CASSLSLAGGTFF. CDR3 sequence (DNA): TGTGCCAGCAGCTTAAGTCTAGCGGGGGGCACGTTCTTC.

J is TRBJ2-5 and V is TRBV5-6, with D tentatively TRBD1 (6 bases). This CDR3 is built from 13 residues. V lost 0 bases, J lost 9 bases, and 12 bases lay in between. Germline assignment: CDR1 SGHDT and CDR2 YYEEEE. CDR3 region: CASSLGWAGAQYF. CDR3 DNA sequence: TGTGCCAGCAGCTTGGGTTGGGCAGGGGCCCAGTACTTC.

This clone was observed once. In DNA form, the CDR3 reads TGTGCCAGCAGCTTATACGGTTCGAGAGATACGCAGTATTTT. Protein product: CASSLYGSRDTQYF. The rearrangement links TRBV13 to TRBJ2-3; D call uncertain. V gave up 2 bases and J gave up 5 bases, with 11 bases separating them. Germline V CDR1 and CDR2: PRHDT, FYEKMQ (reference sequence). The CDR3 totals 14 residues. The entire variable domain, with the rest obtained from reference TRBV13 and TRBJ2-3, is as follows: AAGVIQSPRHLIKEKRETATLKCYPIPRHDTVYWYQQGPGQDPQFLISFYEKMQSDKGSIPDRFSAQQFSDYHSELNMSSLELGDSALYFCASSLYGSRDTQYFGPGTRLTVL.

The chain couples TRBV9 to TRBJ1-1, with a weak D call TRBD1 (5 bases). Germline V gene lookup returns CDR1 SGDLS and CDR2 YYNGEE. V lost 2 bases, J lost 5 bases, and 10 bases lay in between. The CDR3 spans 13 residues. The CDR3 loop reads CASSVQGLTEAFF. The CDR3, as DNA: TGTGCCAGCAGCGTGCAGGGTTTAACTGAAGCTTTCTTT.

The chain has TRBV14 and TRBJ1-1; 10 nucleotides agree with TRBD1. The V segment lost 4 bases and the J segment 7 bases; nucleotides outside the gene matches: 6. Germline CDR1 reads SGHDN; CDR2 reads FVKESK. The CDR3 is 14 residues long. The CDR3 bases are TGTGCCAGCAGCCTATTCGGACAGGGGGATGAAGCTTTCTTT. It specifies CASSLFGQGDEAFF.

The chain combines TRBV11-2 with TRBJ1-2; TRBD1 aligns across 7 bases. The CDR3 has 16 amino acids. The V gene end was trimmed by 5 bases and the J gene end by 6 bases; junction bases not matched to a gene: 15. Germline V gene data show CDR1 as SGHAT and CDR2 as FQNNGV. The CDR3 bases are TGTGCCAGCAGCCCATTGGCAGGGGGGTTATTGGATGGCTACACCTTC. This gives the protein CASSPLAGGLLDGYTF.

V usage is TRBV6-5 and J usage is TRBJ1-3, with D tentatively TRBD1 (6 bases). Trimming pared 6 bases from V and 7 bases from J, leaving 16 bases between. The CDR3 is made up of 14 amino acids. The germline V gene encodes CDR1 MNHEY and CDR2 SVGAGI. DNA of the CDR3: TGTGCCAGCAGCGGGACGGCCACAGGGAACACCATATATTTT. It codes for CASSGTATGNTIYF.

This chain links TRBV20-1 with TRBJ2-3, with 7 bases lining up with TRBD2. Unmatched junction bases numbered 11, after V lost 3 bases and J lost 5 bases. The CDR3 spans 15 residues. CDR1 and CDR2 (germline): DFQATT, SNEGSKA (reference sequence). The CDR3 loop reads CSASPLAGVVDTQYF. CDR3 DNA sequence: TGCAGTGCTAGTCCCCTGGCGGGGGTTGTAGATACGCAGTATTTT.

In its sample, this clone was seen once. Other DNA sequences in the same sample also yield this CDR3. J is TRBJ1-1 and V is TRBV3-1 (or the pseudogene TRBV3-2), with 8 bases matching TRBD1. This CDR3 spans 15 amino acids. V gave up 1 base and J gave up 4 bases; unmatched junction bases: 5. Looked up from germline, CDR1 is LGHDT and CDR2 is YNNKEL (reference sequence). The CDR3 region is CASSQADRGITEAFF. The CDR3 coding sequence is TGTGCCAGCAGCCAAGCCGACAGGGGAATCACTGAAGCTTTCTTT.

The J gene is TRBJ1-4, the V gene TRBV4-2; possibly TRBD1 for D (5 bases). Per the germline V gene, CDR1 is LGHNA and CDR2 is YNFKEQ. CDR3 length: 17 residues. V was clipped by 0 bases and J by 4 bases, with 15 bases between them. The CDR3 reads CASSQDLGVGLNEKLFF. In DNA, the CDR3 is TGTGCCAGCAGCCAAGATCTAGGGGTCGGGCTTAATGAAAAACTGTTTTTT.

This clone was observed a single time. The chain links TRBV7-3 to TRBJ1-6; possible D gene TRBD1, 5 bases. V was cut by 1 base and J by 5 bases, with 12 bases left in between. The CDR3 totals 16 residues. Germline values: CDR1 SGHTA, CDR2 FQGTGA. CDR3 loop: CASSLSGGGDNSPLHF. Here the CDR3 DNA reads TGTGCCAGCAGCTTAAGTGGGGGAGGGGATAATTCACCCCTCCACTTT.

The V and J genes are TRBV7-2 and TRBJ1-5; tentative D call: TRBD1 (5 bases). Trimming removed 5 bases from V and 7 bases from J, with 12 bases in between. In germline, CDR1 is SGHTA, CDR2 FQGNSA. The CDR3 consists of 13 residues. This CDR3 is CASSPRQSQPQHF. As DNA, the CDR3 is TGTGCCAGCAGCCCTAGACAGTCCCAGCCCCAGCATTTT.

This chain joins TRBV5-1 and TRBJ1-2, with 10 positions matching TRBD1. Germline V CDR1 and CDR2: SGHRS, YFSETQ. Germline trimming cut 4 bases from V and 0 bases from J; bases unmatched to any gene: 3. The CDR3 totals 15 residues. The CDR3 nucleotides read TGCGCCAGCAGCCCTGGACAGGGGGCTAACTATGGCTACACCTTC. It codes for CASSPGQGANYGYTF.

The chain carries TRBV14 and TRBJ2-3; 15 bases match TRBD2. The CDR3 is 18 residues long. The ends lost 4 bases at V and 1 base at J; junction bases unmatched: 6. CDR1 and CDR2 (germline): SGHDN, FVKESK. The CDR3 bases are TGTGCCAGCAGCCTCCCGGGACTAGCGGGGGGACGCACAGATACGCAGTATTTT. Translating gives CASSLPGLAGGRTDTQYF.